The 23 T cell receptor beta chains presented below share a single source sample, sequenced in a study of cytomegalovirus exposure and HLA in healthy donors. Primers included in the PCR were 60 Vbeta and 13 Jbeta primers. Measured with immunoSEQ multiplex PCR; TCRdb has only the in-frame clones, and not every one. Among 140,000 to 150,000 clones listed, roughly 74% were seen once. The material sequenced was PBMCs. These receptors were collected from a woman aged 18-29 years in good health and CMV-seropositive.

This rearrangement joins TRBV25-1 to TRBJ2-1; D gene ambiguous. This CDR3 is built from 11 residues. The germline V gene encodes CDR1 MGHDK and CDR2 SYGVNS. The V end was cut by 6 bases, the J end by 5 bases, with 5 bases between. CDR3 sequence: CASSRNNEQFF. The CDR3 DNA reads TGTGCCAGCAGCAGGAACAATGAGCAGTTCTTC.

The gene calls are TRBV2 and TRBJ1-6; D uncertain. V lost 8 bases, J lost 5 bases, and 13 bases lay in between. Germline CDR1 and CDR2: SNHLY and FYNNEI. This CDR3 region has 14 residues. The CDR3 loop reads CASSVRRDNSPLHF. The CDR3 nucleotides are TGTGCCAGCTCAGTGAGGAGAGATAATTCACCCCTCCACTTT.

The rearrangement joins TRBV18 to TRBJ2-5, with D tentatively TRBD2 (6 bases). V shed 1 base and J shed 5 bases, with 11 bases lying between them. The germline V gene encodes CDR1 KGHSH and CDR2 LQKENI. CDR3 size: 14 residues. The DNA of the CDR3 is TGTGCCAGCTCACCACGGCGGGGCGCCGAGACCCAGTACTTC. Amino acids: CASSPRRGAETQYF.

The DNA of the CDR3 is TGCGCCAGCAGGAGAGGACAGGGGCTGGGGGAGTCAGATACGCAGTATTTT. Its translation: CASRRGQGLGESDTQYF. The V and J genes are TRBV5-1 and TRBJ2-3; TRBD1 agrees at 9 bases. Germline lookup yields CDR1 SGHRS and CDR2 YFSETQ. This CDR3 has 17 amino acids. V trimming: 5 bases; J trimming: 4 bases; junction bases outside the gene matches: 14.

The CDR3 loop reads CASRLALAGSYEQYF. The CDR3, as DNA: TGTGCAAGTCGCTTAGCGCTAGCGGGCTCCTACGAGCAGTACTTC. V and J are TRBV12-2 and TRBJ2-7; TRBD2 is taken as the D call from the table, unchecked against the DNA. TRBV12-2 is noted as a pseudogene. The CDR3 length is 15 residues.

The rearrangement joins TRBV27 to TRBJ2-2; TRBD1 agrees at 7 bases. Per germline, CDR1 MNHEY and CDR2 SMNVEV (reference sequence). CDR3 length: 18 amino acids. V trimming: 3 bases; J trimming: 7 bases; junction bases outside the gene matches: 17. The CDR3, as DNA: TGTGCCAGCAGTTTTCTTGGACAGGCCGGTTTGGTAATCGGGGAGCTGTTTTTT. This encodes CASSFLGQAGLVIGELFF.

This clone was detected only a few times. The chain joins TRBV21-1 to TRBJ1-6; the tabulated D call, TRBD1, remains unverified against the DNA. TRBV21-1 is given as a pseudogene. CDR3 length equals 13 residues. CDR3 in DNA: TGTGCCAGCACAGCCCAGGGTGGATCACCCCTCCACTTT. Encoded protein: CASTAQGGSPLHF.

This chain uses TRBV5-4 with TRBJ2-2; tentative D call: TRBD2 (6 bases). This CDR3 is 13 amino acids long. The germline CDR1 and CDR2 sequences are SGHNT and YYREEE (reference sequence). V shed 10 bases and J shed 5 bases, with 15 bases lying between them. CDR3 sequence reads: CAGGKGATGELFF. CDR3 sequence (DNA): TGTGCCGGGGGGAAGGGCGCAACCGGGGAGCTGTTTTTT.

The CDR3 loop reads CASSLRALAGGPGYNEQFF. CDR3 in DNA: TGTGCCAGCAGCTTACGGGCCCTAGCGGGGGGGCCGGGGTACAATGAGCAGTTCTTC. The chain is built from TRBV7-9 and TRBJ2-1, with 12 bases identical to TRBD2. The CDR3 has 19 residues. Germline CDR1 and CDR2: SEHNR and FQNEAQ (reference sequence). Trimming took 2 bases from V and 4 from J; bases not matched to a gene: 12.

This chain uses TRBV15 with TRBJ2-5, with TRBD2 matching 7 bases. The CDR3 is 13 amino acids. Germline CDR1 and CDR2: LNHNV and YYDKDF (reference sequence). Trimming took 3 bases from V and 6 from J; bases not matched to a gene: 4. The CDR3 DNA follows: TGTGCCACCAGCAGGTCAGGGACTAAGACCCAGTACTTC. Protein sequence: CATSRSGTKTQYF.

The DNA of the CDR3 is TGTGCCACCAGCCTAGGACAGGGTCTGGGCACAGATACGCAGTATTTT. It codes for CATSLGQGLGTDTQYF. V is TRBV15 and J is TRBJ2-3; TRBD1 agrees at 8 bases. The CDR3 loop spans 16 amino acids. Germline V CDR1 and CDR2: LNHNV, YYDKDF (reference sequence). J was trimmed by 1 base and V by 5 bases; bases with no gene match: 8.

The chain is built from TRBV29-1 and TRBJ2-5; TRBD1 aligns across 9 bases. In germline, CDR1 is SQVTM, CDR2 ANQGSEA. This CDR3 region has 15 residues. J lost 1 base, V lost 1 base, and 4 bases had no gene match. The chain's CDR3 is CSVEGRDRVQETQYF. CDR3 sequence (DNA): TGCAGCGTTGAAGGCCGGGACAGGGTCCAAGAGACCCAGTACTTC. The complete variable domain, with remaining parts taken from reference TRBV29-1 and TRBJ2-5, reads SAVISQKPSRDICQRGTSLTIQCQVDSQVTMMFWYRQQPGQSLTLIATANQGSEATYESGFVIDKFPISRPNLTFSTLTVSNMSPEDSSIYLCSVEGRDRVQETQYFGPGTRLLVL.

The chain uses TRBV6-1 and TRBJ2-2, with a tentative D call TRBD2 (6 bases). This CDR3 region has 14 residues. V was cut by 1 base and J by 5 bases, with 8 bases left in between. Germline V gene data show CDR1 as MNHNS and CDR2 as SASEGT. The CDR3: CASSEVAGTGELFF. In DNA, the CDR3 is TGTGCCAGCAGTGAAGTGGCGGGGACCGGGGAGCTGTTTTTT.

This chain joins TRBV28 and TRBJ2-1; no firm D call. The V end was cut by 1 base, the J end by 6 bases, with 7 bases between. In germline, CDR1 is MDHEN, CDR2 SYDVKM. This CDR3 is built from 13 residues. The CDR3, as DNA: TGTGCCAGCAGTTTATTAGTCCCCAATGAGCAGTTCTTC. It specifies CASSLLVPNEQFF.

The V and J genes are TRBV7-9 and TRBJ1-1, with D perhaps matching TRBD1 (5 bases). Trimming cost V 5 bases and J 5 bases, with 18 bases left between them. The CDR3 is 15 amino acids. The germline V gene encodes CDR1 SEHNR and CDR2 FQNEAQ (reference sequence). In DNA form, the CDR3 reads TGTGCCAGCAGCAGCTTAGGTTCAGGGAGGACTGAAGCTTTCTTT. Protein: CASSSLGSGRTEAFF.

The chain links TRBV28 to TRBJ1-2; D might be TRBD1 (5 bases). Germline loops: CDR1 MDHEN, CDR2 SYDVKM. V lost 2 bases, J lost 4 bases, and 14 bases lay in between. CDR3 length equals 15 residues. This chain's CDR3 is CASSLRGLQGYGYTF. The CDR3, as DNA: TGTGCCAGCAGTTTAAGGGGTCTCCAGGGCTATGGCTACACCTTC.

The rearrangement uses TRBV14 and TRBJ2-7; tentatively, D is TRBD1 (5 bases). Germline CDR1 reads SGHDN; CDR2 reads FVKESK. V lost 4 bases and J 3 bases, leaving 10 bases between the germline ends. CDR3 size: 13 residues. The CDR3 here is CASSLNRFYEQYF. Here the CDR3 DNA reads TGTGCCAGCAGCCTGAACAGGTTCTACGAGCAGTACTTC. The full variable domain, rest sourced from reference TRBV14 and TRBJ2-7, is EAGVTQFPSHSVIEKGQTVTLRCDPISGHDNLYWYRRVMGKEIKFLLHFVKESKQDESGMPNNRFLAERTGGTYSTLKVQPAELEDSGVYFCASSLNRFYEQYFGPGTRLTVT.

This chain joins TRBV2 and TRBJ1-3; 9 bases line up with TRBD1. Per the germline V gene, CDR1 is SNHLY and CDR2 is FYNNEI. The V segment lost 5 bases and the J segment 3 bases; nucleotides outside the gene matches: 5. The CDR3 runs to 15 residues. The CDR3 region is CASSRTGGDGNTIYF. CDR3 bases: TGTGCCAGCAGTCGAACAGGGGGCGATGGAAACACCATATATTTT. The full variable domain, rest sourced from reference TRBV2 and TRBJ1-3, is EPEVTQTPSHQVTQMGQEVILRCVPISNHLYFYWYRQILGQKVEFLVSFYNNEISEKSEIFDDQFSVERPDGSNFTLKIRSTKLEDSAMYFCASSRTGGDGNTIYFGEGSWLTVV.

This sequence joins TRBV5-1 and TRBJ1-3, with D possibly being TRBD1 (5 bases). Germline V gives CDR1 SGHRS, CDR2 YFSETQ. V was trimmed by 0 bases and J by 4 bases, leaving 8 bases between them. The CDR3 is made up of 14 amino acids. DNA of the CDR3: TGCGCCAGCAGCTTGGCCGCAGGGGGAAACACCATATATTTT. It encodes CASSLAAGGNTIYF.

This rearrangement joins TRBV27 to TRBJ2-3, with 10 bases identical to TRBD2. V lost 3 bases to trimming and J lost 4 bases; unmatched junction nucleotides: 10. There are 17 residues in the CDR3. Looked up from germline, CDR1 is MNHEY and CDR2 is SMNVEV (reference sequence). The CDR3 is CASSFLAGAREADTQYF. CDR3 DNA sequence: TGTGCCAGCAGTTTCCTAGCGGGGGCTCGTGAAGCAGATACGCAGTATTTT.

The genes are TRBV11-2 and TRBJ1-2; possible D gene TRBD1, 6 bases. This CDR3 is built from 16 residues. Trimming took 4 bases from V and 4 from J, leaving 19 bases between them. Germline lookup yields CDR1 SGHAT and CDR2 FQNNGV. CDR3 amino acids: CASSSNRQGFGYGYTF. The CDR3 DNA follows: TGTGCCAGCAGCTCAAATCGGCAGGGGTTCGGCTATGGCTACACCTTC.

This chain links TRBV9 with TRBJ1-2; D unclear. With 4 bases removed from V and 4 bases from J, the gap between germline ends came to 8 bases. The CDR3 is 12 amino acids. Looked up from germline, CDR1 is SGDLS and CDR2 is YYNGEE. The CDR3, as DNA: TGTGCCAGCAGCCCTCTAGGCTATGGCTACACCTTC. As protein: CASSPLGYGYTF.

V and J are TRBV5-4 and TRBJ1-4; D ambiguous. The V end lost 4 bases, the J end lost 0 bases, and 10 bases lay between the germline ends. CDR1 is SGHNT, CDR2 YYREEE, per germline (reference sequence). The CDR3 sequence is 15 residues long. The DNA of the CDR3 is TGTGCCAGCAGCCCGTCCGGGGCAACTAATGAAAAACTGTTTTTT. This gives the protein CASSPSGATNEKLFF.